The 14 T cell receptor beta chains below were found in one sample sequenced in a study of response to subunit inactivated influenza vaccine. TCRdb independently ran MiXCR on the RT-PCR reads; one entry per CDR3 protein. The sample lists about 170,000 distinct CDR3 sequences, about 10% occurring once. The sequencing used CD8+ T cells sorted from PBMCs, collected less than 25 months after vaccination. These receptor sequences come from a man aged 45-69 years who received an inactivated influenza vaccine.

This chain joins TRBV5-1 and TRBJ2-5, with D maybe TRBD2 (5 bases). Between the trimmed V and J ends, which lost 2 bases and 5 bases, there was a span of 13 bases. Germline CDR1 is SGHRS and CDR2 is YFSETQ. The CDR3 is made up of 14 amino acids. In nucleotides, the CDR3 is TGCGCCAGCAGCTTCGGAGGTGCCGTGGAGACCCAGTACTTC. Its translation: CASSFGGAVETQYF.

The J gene is TRBJ1-2, the V gene TRBV4-1; TRBD1 matches 9 bases. The CDR3 consists of 16 residues. Germline-derived CDR1 and CDR2 are MGHRA and YSYEKL. The ends lost 0 bases at V and 1 base at J; junction bases unmatched: 3. The CDR3 DNA reads as TGCGCCAGCAGCCAAGACGGGACAGGGTTTAACTATGGCTACACCTTC. It specifies CASSQDGTGFNYGYTF.

At least ten counts were recorded for this clonotype. V usage is TRBV7-6 and J usage is TRBJ2-3; D is uncertain. V shed 5 bases and J shed 3 bases, with 15 bases lying between them. The germline CDR1 and CDR2 sequences are SGHVS and FNYEAQ. CDR3 length: 15 amino acids. The CDR3 bases are TGTGCCAGCAGCAAGGACGGTTTCCGGACAGATACGCAGTATTTT. Protein product: CASSKDGFRTDTQYF.

This clonotype occurred many times. The rearrangement joins TRBV11-2 to TRBJ2-7; D ambiguous. Germline V gene data show CDR1 as SGHAT and CDR2 as FQNNGV. Between the trimmed V and J ends, which lost 1 base and 4 bases, there was a span of 8 bases. The CDR3 has 13 residues. CDR3 sequence reads: CASSLGAEYEQYF. DNA for the CDR3: TGTGCCAGCAGCTTAGGTGCGGAGTACGAGCAGTACTTC. The whole variable domain, remainder taken from reference TRBV11-2 and TRBJ2-7, is EAGVAQSPRYKIIEKRQSVAFWCNPISGHATLYWYQQILGQGPKLLIQFQNNGVVDDSQLPKDRFSAERLKGVDSTLKIQPAKLEDSAVYLCASSLGAEYEQYFGPGTRLTVT.

The genes are TRBV6-2 or TRBV6-3 and TRBJ2-7; a possible D gene is TRBD1 (6 bases). The germline V gene has CDR1 MNHEY and CDR2 SVGEGT. V gave up 2 bases and J gave up 3 bases, with 11 bases separating them. The CDR3 runs 14 residues. Here the CDR3 reads CASSYATGGYEQYF. For the CDR3, the DNA is TGTGCCAGCAGTTACGCGACAGGTGGCTACGAGCAGTACTTC.

This clonotype showed up just a few times. This chain joins TRBV2 and TRBJ2-7, with 8 positions matching TRBD1. In germline, CDR1 is SNHLY, CDR2 FYNNEI. CDR3 length: 14 residues. V was pared by 9 bases and J by 2 bases, with 9 bases of the junction left unmatched. The CDR3 sequence: CASNTGTGAYEQYF. CDR3 DNA: TGTGCCAGTAACACCGGGACAGGAGCCTACGAGCAGTACTTC.

Ten or more counts support this clonotype. V and J are TRBV12-3 or TRBV12-4 and TRBJ1-1; D is uncertain. The CDR3 runs 13 residues. V gave up 0 bases and J gave up 2 bases, with 4 bases separating them. Here the CDR3 reads CASSLAGNTEAFF. CDR3 DNA sequence: TGTGCCAGCAGTTTAGCAGGTAACACTGAAGCTTTCTTT.

This clonotype was observed a handful of times. The chain employs TRBV4-2 and TRBJ1-4; D is unresolved. Germline lookup yields CDR1 LGHNA and CDR2 YNFKEQ. The germline V and J ends were trimmed by 0 bases and 10 bases, with 12 bases remaining between them. CDR3 length: 14 residues. CDR3 sequence (DNA): TGTGCCAGCAGCCAAGATGGCCAGTATGGAAAACTGTTTTTT. Translating gives CASSQDGQYGKLFF.

The V and J genes are TRBV29-1 and TRBJ2-3; TRBD1 matches 8 bases. This CDR3 spans 13 amino acids. In germline, CDR1 is SQVTM, CDR2 ANQGSEA. The V segment lost 7 bases and the J segment 2 bases; nucleotides outside the gene matches: 5. CDR3 coding DNA: TGCAGCGGGCGACAGGGGACCACAGATACGCAGTATTTT. Translating it yields CSGRQGTTDTQYF.

This clonotype was detected a few times. The chain is built from TRBV12-3 or TRBV12-4 and TRBJ2-1, with D perhaps matching TRBD1 (6 bases). V dropped 3 bases and J dropped 8 bases, with 14 bases sitting between them. The length of the CDR3 is 14 residues. The CDR3 bases are TGTGCCAGCAGTTTCACAGGGTTGAAGGATGAGCAGTTCTTC. It yields the protein CASSFTGLKDEQFF.

J is TRBJ2-2 and V is TRBV5-1; D not certain. V was clipped by 4 bases and J by 0 bases, with 16 bases between them. The CDR3 has 17 residues. CDR1 and CDR2 (germline): SGHRS, YFSETQ. The CDR3 DNA is TGCGCCAGCAGCATGGCAATAGAGACTCCGAACACCGGGGAGCTGTTTTTT. Protein sequence: CASSMAIETPNTGELFF.

This clonotype was seen a handful of times. The chain couples TRBV4-3 to TRBJ2-7; D possibly corresponds to TRBD1 (5 bases). The V end was cut by 0 bases, the J end by 0 bases, with 12 bases between. This CDR3 contains 16 residues. Germline lookup yields CDR1 LGHNA and CDR2 YSLEER. The CDR3 coding sequence is TGCGCCAGCAGCCAAGATCAGGGTAGGGGCTCCTACGAGCAGTACTTC. Amino acid sequence: CASSQDQGRGSYEQYF.

As to this clonotype: A much larger clone differs by one base, so this may be a read error. This chain uses TRBV11-2 with TRBJ2-5; 10 bases match TRBD1. Losses at the gene ends were 1 base for V and 9 bases for J; bases not matched to a gene: 5. The germline CDR1 and CDR2 sequences are SGHAT and FQNNGV. CDR3 length equals 14 residues. This CDR3 is CASSLVDRGKAQYF. The CDR3 region has the DNA TGTGCCAGCAGCTTAGTGGACAGGGGGAAGGCCCAGTACTTC.

This clonotype turned up a few times. The V and J genes are TRBV9 and TRBJ2-1; D gene uncertain. CDR1 SGDLS and CDR2 YYNGEE come from the germline V gene. Trimming shortened V by 0 bases and J by 6 bases, and 13 bases separated the two germline ends. The CDR3 contains 15 residues. The CDR3 spells CASSVDNAPSNEQFF. The CDR3 nucleotides are TGTGCCAGCAGCGTAGATAACGCCCCAAGCAATGAGCAGTTCTTC.